These 30 T cell receptor beta chains came from one sample sequenced in a study of siplizumab effects on memory and regulatory T cells. Sequencing used immunoSEQ multiplex PCR; TCRdb keeps in-frame clones, though not all of them. The sample shows more than 85,000 clones, 90% to 95% of them seen only once. Sequencing was done on a sample of Tregs sorted from blood. These receptors originate from a human donor in good health.

The V call is TRBV2, the J call TRBJ2-5, with D unresolved. Germline CDR1 and CDR2: SNHLY and FYNNEI. Trimming took 4 bases from V and 3 from J, leaving 9 bases between them. The CDR3 covers 13 residues. The DNA of the CDR3 is TGTGCCAGCAGTGGGTCCCGGAAAGAGACCCAGTACTTC. Encoded protein: CASSGSRKETQYF. The full variable domain, with the rest looked up from reference TRBV2 and TRBJ2-5, is EPEVTQTPSHQVTQMGQEVILRCVPISNHLYFYWYRQILGQKVEFLVSFYNNEISEKSEIFDDQFSVERPDGSNFTLKIRSTKLEDSAMYFCASSGSRKETQYFGPGTRLLVL.

The chain combines TRBV19 with TRBJ2-1, with D possibly TRBD2 on 6 matching bases. CDR3 length equals 14 residues. V was shortened by 3 bases and J by 10 bases, with 16 bases between the two germline ends. Germline-derived CDR1 and CDR2 are LNHDA and SQIVND (reference sequence). The CDR3 spells CASSIHTGAWEQFF. DNA for the CDR3: TGTGCCAGTAGTATCCATACGGGAGCTTGGGAGCAGTTCTTC.

The V and J genes are TRBV6-5 and TRBJ1-2, with D perhaps matching TRBD1 (5 bases). Trimming shortened V by 0 bases and J by 0 bases, and 8 bases separated the two germline ends. Germline V gene sequence: CDR1 MNHEY, CDR2 SVGAGI. The CDR3 spans 15 residues. The CDR3 region is CASSYSGTANYGYTF. CDR3 nucleotides: TGTGCCAGCAGTTACTCCGGGACGGCTAACTATGGCTACACCTTC.

This rearrangement joins TRBV28 to TRBJ2-1; 9 bases align to TRBD2. In germline, CDR1 is MDHEN, CDR2 SYDVKM. The length of the CDR3 is 15 residues. Losses at the gene ends were 4 bases for V and 6 bases for J; bases not matched to a gene: 7. CDR3 bases: TGTGCCAGCAGTTCCCCGACTAGCGGAATCAATGAGCAGTTCTTC. Its translation is CASSSPTSGINEQFF.

The CDR3 loop reads CASSLYHAQGPQYF. The DNA for the CDR3 is TGTGCCAGCAGTTTATACCACGCCCAAGGACCTCAGTACTTC. The chain recombines TRBV28 with TRBJ2-4; D is ambiguous. Germline V gene data show CDR1 as MDHEN and CDR2 as SYDVKM. The CDR3 has 14 residues. V was trimmed by 1 base and J by 12 bases, leaving 16 bases between them.

The chain carries TRBV29-1 and TRBJ2-1; the D gene is possibly TRBD1 (6 bases). This CDR3 spans 12 amino acids. The germline gives CDR1 SQVTM, CDR2 ANQGSEA. V shed 0 bases and J shed 12 bases, with 12 bases lying between them. CDR3 amino acids: CSVEDPGTRQFF. The DNA of the CDR3 is TGCAGCGTTGAAGATCCCGGGACACGGCAGTTCTTC.

The chain combines TRBV5-4 with TRBJ2-1; 8 bases are a match to TRBD2. Trimming cost V 5 bases and J 2 bases; bases outside gene matches: 12. Germline lookup yields CDR1 SGHNT and CDR2 YYREEE (reference sequence). The length of the CDR3 is 17 residues. The CDR3 bases are TGTGCCAGCAGTTGGGAAGGTGGACTAGCAGCCTACAATGAGCAGTTCTTC. Its protein is CASSWEGGLAAYNEQFF.

This chain links TRBV9 with TRBJ1-2, with 7 bases matching TRBD1. Unmatched junction bases numbered 0, after V lost 3 bases and J lost 7 bases. The CDR3 has 11 residues. Germline V gene sequence: CDR1 SGDLS, CDR2 YYNGEE. Here the CDR3 reads CASSGQGGYTF. The CDR3 bases are TGTGCCAGCAGCGGACAGGGTGGCTACACCTTC.

The genes are TRBV5-6 and TRBJ2-7; D is perhaps TRBD1 or TRBD2 (5 bases each). The CDR3 spans 14 residues. The germline V gene has CDR1 SGHDT and CDR2 YYEEEE. Trimming left V 4 bases short and J 5 bases short, with 16 bases between. In DNA form, the CDR3 reads TGTGCCAGCAGCCTGGCCGGGGCTGGCAACGAGCAGTACTTC. Its protein product is CASSLAGAGNEQYF.

The table lists this clone with a count of one. V and J are TRBV18 and TRBJ2-7; D unclear. Germline V gene data show CDR1 as KGHSH and CDR2 as LQKENI. V lost 2 bases, J lost 2 bases, and 7 bases lay in between. This CDR3 comprises 13 residues. The CDR3 DNA is TGTGCCAGCTCACCATCGGGCGCCTACGAGCAGTACTTC. This encodes CASSPSGAYEQYF.

The rearrangement links TRBV6-5 to TRBJ2-1; D is tentatively TRBD1 or TRBD2 (5 bases each). V lost 8 bases and J 1 base, leaving 9 bases between the germline ends. From germline, CDR1 is MNHEY and CDR2 SVGAGI. There are 13 residues in the CDR3. Here the CDR3 DNA reads TGTGCCAGCGGGACGTCGTCCTACAATGAGCAGTTCTTC. This codes for CASGTSSYNEQFF.

This chain links TRBV5-4 with TRBJ1-4, with TRBD1 matching 7 bases. Looked up from germline, CDR1 is SGHNT and CDR2 is YYREEE (reference sequence). The ends lost 4 bases at V and 3 bases at J; junction bases unmatched: 3. The CDR3 sequence is 14 residues long. The CDR3 reads CASSLQGPNEKLFF. The CDR3 coding sequence is TGTGCCAGCAGCCTACAGGGGCCTAATGAAAAACTGTTTTTT.

The CDR3 DNA follows: TGTGCCAGCAGCCGCCCCGGGAGCCGCATGAACACTGAAGCTTTCTTT. It is translated as CASSRPGSRMNTEAFF. The chain links TRBV7-8 to TRBJ1-1, with D unclear. This CDR3 has 16 amino acids. Deletions cut 5 bases from V and 0 bases from J, with 16 bases between. CDR1 SGHVS and CDR2 FQNEAQ come from the germline V gene.

This clone has just one count. The rearrangement joins TRBV6-5 to TRBJ1-3; D is ambiguous. The germline gives CDR1 MNHEY, CDR2 SVGAGI. V lost 6 bases and J lost 2, with 8 bases in between. The CDR3 has 13 amino acids. The CDR3 DNA is TGTGCCAGCAGAACCGTGCCTGGAAACACCATATATTTT. Protein sequence: CASRTVPGNTIYF.

J is TRBJ2-7 and V is TRBV11-2; the D gene is possibly TRBD2 (6 bases). The V end was cut by 7 bases, the J end by 6 bases, with 19 bases between. Per the germline V gene, CDR1 is SGHAT and CDR2 is FQNNGV. This CDR3 spans 14 amino acids. CDR3 loop: CASTSSLLGGEQYF. The CDR3 DNA reads TGTGCCAGCACCTCATCGTTACTGGGGGGCGAGCAGTACTTC. The full variable domain, in which reference TRBV11-2 and TRBJ2-7 provide the parts outside the CDR3, is EAGVAQSPRYKIIEKRQSVAFWCNPISGHATLYWYQQILGQGPKLLIQFQNNGVVDDSQLPKDRFSAERLKGVDSTLKIQPAKLEDSAVYLCASTSSLLGGEQYFGPGTRLTVT.

The chain combines TRBV29-1 with TRBJ1-1; D is perhaps TRBD1 (6 bases). Germline values: CDR1 SQVTM, CDR2 ANQGSEA. Trimming pared 6 bases from V and 3 bases from J, leaving 14 bases between. This CDR3 has 13 residues. CDR3 protein: CSVSQGSDTEAFF. In nucleotides, the CDR3 is TGCAGCGTATCACAGGGATCGGACACTGAAGCTTTCTTT.

The V and J genes are TRBV9 and TRBJ1-1, with 7 bases aligning to TRBD1. The length of the CDR3 is 15 residues. The V and J ends lost 4 bases and 5 bases, in that order; junction bases with no gene match: 11. The germline V gene encodes CDR1 SGDLS and CDR2 YYNGEE. This CDR3 is CASSPQSLRGTEAFF. The CDR3 DNA is TGTGCCAGCAGCCCCCAGTCCCTCAGGGGGACTGAAGCTTTCTTT.

The genes are TRBV6-6 and TRBJ2-7; possibly TRBD1 for D (6 bases). The CDR3 consists of 16 residues. The germline CDR1 and CDR2 sequences are MNHNY and SVGAGI (reference sequence). Trimming cost V 2 bases and J 2 bases, with 16 bases left between them. The CDR3 here is CASSYGSGQGTYEQYF. Here the CDR3 DNA reads TGTGCCAGCAGTTACGGGTCGGGGCAGGGGACCTACGAGCAGTACTTC.

As regards this clone: A junction boundary mismatches the germline segment, possibly from a read error. The J gene is TRBJ2-3, the V gene TRBV4-2; D may be TRBD2 (5 bases). CDR3 length equals 14 residues. Germline CDR1 and CDR2: LGHNA and YNFKEQ. CDR3 protein: CASSQEGETSIANF. As DNA, the CDR3 is TGTGCCAGCAGCCAAGAGGGAGAGACTTCGATCGCGAATTTT.

The chain has TRBV7-2 and TRBJ2-7; 8 bases are shared with TRBD1. CDR1 is SGHTA, CDR2 FQGNSA, per germline. This CDR3 comprises 15 residues. V trimming: 1 base; J trimming: 13 bases; junction bases outside the gene matches: 15. This chain's CDR3 is CASSLVFGGQAHFYF. Here the CDR3 DNA reads TGTGCCAGCAGCTTAGTCTTTGGGGGACAGGCCCACTTTTACTTC.

The chain employs TRBV7-3 and TRBJ2-2, with D tentatively TRBD2 (6 bases). The CDR3 runs 13 residues. Germline V lookup: CDR1 SGHTA, CDR2 FQGTGA. V lost 5 bases, J lost 6 bases, and 10 bases lay in between. This chain's CDR3 is CASSQIAAGELFF. The CDR3 DNA is TGTGCCAGCAGCCAAATAGCGGCCGGGGAGCTGTTTTTT.

This clone appeared once. The chain employs TRBV19 and TRBJ2-7, with D hard to call. The V and J ends lost 3 bases and 3 bases respectively, with 9 bases between them. The CDR3 loop spans 13 amino acids. Germline V gene lookup returns CDR1 LNHDA and CDR2 SQIVND (reference sequence). This CDR3 is CASSIPGYYEQYF. The CDR3 DNA is TGTGCCAGTAGTATTCCGGGCTACTACGAGCAGTACTTC.

The chain is built from TRBV6-5 and TRBJ2-4; no definite D call. From germline, CDR1 is MNHEY and CDR2 SVGAGI. This CDR3 region has 13 residues. V lost 5 bases to trimming and J lost 0 bases, with 5 bases between them. CDR3 residues: CASSPLAKNIQYF. The CDR3 DNA sequence: TGTGCCAGCAGTCCTCTAGCCAAAAACATTCAGTACTTC.

In DNA form, the CDR3 reads TGTGCCAGCAGTTCTATGGGACGGACGAACACTGAAGCTTTCTTT. Residues: CASSSMGRTNTEAFF. The V gene is TRBV28, the J gene TRBJ1-1; tentative D call: TRBD1 (5 bases). The CDR3 loop spans 15 amino acids. CDR1 MDHEN and CDR2 SYDVKM come from the germline V gene. Trimming cost V 4 bases and J 1 base, with 13 bases left between them.

In nucleotides, the CDR3 is TGTGCCAGCTCACCTTCATTGGGCACTGAAGCTTTCTTT. This codes for CASSPSLGTEAFF. The chain has TRBV18 and TRBJ1-1, with unresolved D. The CDR3 extends over 13 amino acids. The germline gives CDR1 KGHSH, CDR2 LQKENI. V dropped 3 bases and J dropped 4 bases, with 9 bases sitting between them.

The chain combines TRBV2 with TRBJ1-6; the match to TRBD1 covers 7 bases. Germline CDR1 is SNHLY and CDR2 is FYNNEI. V lost 4 bases to trimming and J lost 7 bases; unmatched junction nucleotides: 4. This CDR3 comprises 14 residues. The CDR3 sequence: CASSGRTGNSPLHF. The CDR3 region has the DNA TGTGCCAGCAGTGGACGGACAGGAAATTCACCCCTCCACTTT.

The CDR3 DNA reads TGTGCCAGCAGCCTTACTGTGACGGGAAGCTATGGCTACACCTTC. Encoded protein: CASSLTVTGSYGYTF. V gene TRBV5-5 combines with J gene TRBJ1-2; D unresolved. Germline CDR1 reads SGHKS; CDR2 reads YYEKEE (reference sequence). This CDR3 spans 15 amino acids. V gave up 4 bases and J gave up 4 bases, with 17 bases separating them.

The V gene is TRBV9, the J gene TRBJ2-1, with 8 bases fitting TRBD2. With V trimmed by 2 bases and J by 5 bases, 12 bases remained unmatched. The CDR3 extends over 17 amino acids. Germline CDR1 reads SGDLS; CDR2 reads YYNGEE. The CDR3 DNA is TGTGCCAGCAGCGTCCAAACGACGGGACTAGATGACAATGAGCAGTTCTTC. Amino acid sequence: CASSVQTTGLDDNEQFF.

The chain is built from TRBV27 and TRBJ2-4; 7 bases are shared with TRBD2. The germline V gene has CDR1 MNHEY and CDR2 SMNVEV (reference sequence). J was trimmed by 3 bases and V by 6 bases; bases with no gene match: 8. The length of the CDR3 is 15 residues. The CDR3 region is CASSPSERDKNIQYF. CDR3 in DNA: TGTGCCAGCAGCCCCTCGGAGCGGGACAAAAACATTCAGTACTTC.

The rearrangement links TRBV14 to TRBJ2-1; 10 bases agree with TRBD2. J was trimmed by 6 bases and V by 4 bases; bases with no gene match: 12. Germline V gene sequence: CDR1 SGHDN, CDR2 FVKESK. This CDR3 has 17 residues. CDR3 bases: TGTGCCAGCAGCCGACTAATAGCGGGAGGAAGGGCCAATGAGCAGTTCTTC. Protein product: CASSRLIAGGRANEQFF.